Presented here are 20 T cell receptor beta chains from one specimen sequenced in a study of blood T cell repertoires in COVID-19. Using immunoSEQ multiplex PCR, the repertoire was profiled, and TCRdb retains in-frame clones only, with some absent. The table includes hundreds of thousands of clones, 86% detected once. The sequencing sample was made of peripheral blood. Receptors originate from a woman in her 30s with active or convalescent COVID-19.

The chain links TRBV12-5 to TRBJ1-2; 7 bases are a match to TRBD1. The length of the CDR3 is 16 residues. Germline CDR1 reads LGHNT; CDR2 reads FRNRAP. The junction had 7 bases not matched to a gene; V was cut back by 0 bases and J by 3 bases. CDR3 region: CASGLVPSQGYYGYTF. The CDR3 DNA sequence: TGTGCTAGTGGTTTGGTACCTTCACAGGGGTACTATGGCTACACCTTC.

This sequence joins TRBV18 and TRBJ1-2; a possible D gene is TRBD1 (6 bases). Looked up from germline, CDR1 is KGHSH and CDR2 is LQKENI. This CDR3 has 15 residues. Deletions cut 2 bases from V and 4 bases from J, with 14 bases between. CDR3 loop: CASSPDRQDLYGYTF. In nucleotides, the CDR3 is TGTGCCAGCTCACCAGATAGACAGGACCTCTATGGCTACACCTTC.

The rearrangement uses TRBV7-2 and TRBJ1-2, with TRBD1 identical over 11 bases. This CDR3 has 15 residues. Trimming removed 1 base from V and 8 bases from J; junction bases left unmatched: 6. Germline CDR1 is SGHTA and CDR2 is FQGNSA. CDR3 DNA sequence: TGTGCCAGCAGCTTAGGGACAGGGGGCGGATCGGGCTACACCTTC. This translates into CASSLGTGGGSGYTF.

This clone was seen a few times. The rearrangement uses TRBV5-1 and TRBJ1-3, with 7 bases lining up with TRBD1. Germline CDR1 is SGHRS and CDR2 is YFSETQ. This CDR3 is built from 14 residues. Unmatched junction bases numbered 2, after V lost 5 bases and J lost 0 bases. CDR3 amino acids: CASRSGGSGNTIYF. CDR3 coding DNA: TGCGCCAGCAGATCAGGGGGCTCTGGAAACACCATATATTTT.

This clone was detected a few times. The rearrangement links TRBV9 to TRBJ1-1; D ambiguous. Germline V gene sequence: CDR1 SGDLS, CDR2 YYNGEE. This CDR3 is built from 12 residues. Between the trimmed V and J ends, which lost 3 bases and 7 bases, there was a span of 10 bases. CDR3 residues: CASSGVGSEAFF. CDR3 in DNA: TGTGCCAGCAGCGGCGTGGGCAGTGAAGCTTTCTTT.

This clone was found once. Other nucleotide sequences in the sample specify the same CDR3. In DNA, the CDR3 is TGCAGCGCCGGACAGATGAACACTGAAGCTTTCTTT. It codes for CSAGQMNTEAFF. The V call is TRBV29-1, the J call TRBJ1-1, with D perhaps TRBD1 (6 bases). CDR1 and CDR2 from the germline V gene are SQVTM and ANQGSEA. The CDR3 consists of 12 residues. V dropped 7 bases and J dropped 0 bases, with 9 bases sitting between them.

This chain uses TRBV7-6 with TRBJ1-1; perhaps TRBD1 as D (5 bases). V dropped 5 bases and J dropped 0 bases, with 16 bases sitting between them. The CDR3 length is 16 residues. Germline V gene data show CDR1 as SGHVS and CDR2 as FNYEAQ. This CDR3 reads CASSAGRLGLNTEAFF. The CDR3, as DNA: TGTGCCAGCAGCGCGGGACGGCTGGGGTTGAACACTGAAGCTTTCTTT.

The rearrangement uses TRBV3-1 (or the pseudogene TRBV3-2) and TRBJ1-2, with D unresolved. Per germline, CDR1 LGHDT and CDR2 YNNKEL (reference sequence). This CDR3 has 16 amino acids. V was clipped by 0 bases and J by 4 bases, with 15 bases between them. CDR3 in amino acids: CASSQDWRIVGYGYTF. The CDR3 bases are TGTGCCAGCAGCCAAGATTGGAGGATTGTTGGCTATGGCTACACCTTC.

This clone was counted between two and nine times. The chain employs TRBV4-1 and TRBJ2-5, with 8 bases aligning to TRBD1. This CDR3 is built from 17 residues. With V trimmed by 3 bases and J by 1 base, 10 bases remained unmatched. CDR1 is MGHRA, CDR2 YSYEKL, per germline. The DNA of the CDR3 is TGCGCCAGCAGCCACCCAGGGCCCGGACAGGGCCAAGAGACCCAGTACTTC. Its translation is CASSHPGPGQGQETQYF.

This clone was seen a handful of times. The gene calls are TRBV30 and TRBJ1-1, with a weak D call TRBD1 (6 bases). The CDR3 contains 14 residues. Trimming removed 3 bases from V and 2 bases from J, with 13 bases in between. Looked up from germline, CDR1 is GTSNPN and CDR2 is SVGIG (reference sequence). The CDR3: CAWSWGGRNTEAFF. CDR3 in DNA: TGTGCCTGGAGCTGGGGGGGCAGAAACACTGAAGCTTTCTTT.

The chain joins TRBV2 to TRBJ2-2, with 8 bases lining up with TRBD1. Looked up from germline, CDR1 is SNHLY and CDR2 is FYNNEI. Unmatched junction bases numbered 7, after V lost 6 bases and J lost 4 bases. The CDR3 consists of 15 residues. The CDR3 loop is CASSGLTGATGELFF. The DNA of the CDR3 is TGTGCCAGCAGCGGATTGACAGGGGCCACCGGGGAGCTGTTTTTT.

J is TRBJ1-1 and V is TRBV7-9; perhaps TRBD1 as D (6 bases). This CDR3 region has 12 residues. CDR1 is SEHNR and CDR2 is FQNEAQ in the germline V gene (reference sequence). V was trimmed by 5 bases and J by 6 bases, leaving 10 bases between them. CDR3 in amino acids: CASSKGTPEAFF. The CDR3 DNA sequence: TGTGCCAGCAGCAAAGGGACACCTGAAGCTTTCTTT.

This clone was recorded a few times. The V call is TRBV6-2 or TRBV6-3, the J call TRBJ1-3; perhaps TRBD1 as D (5 bases). Trimming removed 5 bases at V and 0 bases at J, with 11 bases between. The CDR3 length is 15 residues. Germline V gene sequence: CDR1 MNHEY, CDR2 SVGEGT. CDR3 loop: CASSDTGHSGNTIYF. CDR3 coding DNA: TGTGCCAGCAGTGACACCGGACACTCTGGAAACACCATATATTTT.

This clone was counted a single time. V gene TRBV7-9 combines with J gene TRBJ1-2; 7 bases match TRBD1. Per the germline V gene, CDR1 is SEHNR and CDR2 is FQNEAQ (reference sequence). The CDR3 consists of 13 residues. Losses at the gene ends were 5 bases for V and 7 bases for J; bases not matched to a gene: 7. The CDR3: CASSHKTGFGYTF. CDR3 nucleotide sequence: TGTGCCAGCAGCCACAAGACAGGGTTTGGCTACACCTTC.

This sequence joins TRBV4-1 and TRBJ1-3; no clear D. The germline gives CDR1 MGHRA, CDR2 YSYEKL. The CDR3 sequence is 16 residues long. V lost 0 bases and J 1 base, leaving 10 bases between the germline ends. The CDR3 region is CASSQDGSGSGNTIYF. The CDR3 DNA reads as TGCGCCAGCAGCCAAGATGGCAGCGGATCTGGAAACACCATATATTTT.

The chain links TRBV6-5 to TRBJ1-5, with 7 bases fitting TRBD1. Trimming removed 4 bases from V and 4 bases from J; junction bases left unmatched: 4. Per germline, CDR1 MNHEY and CDR2 SVGAGI. This CDR3 contains 14 residues. DNA for the CDR3: TGTGCCAGCAGTTCGGGACAGCTAAATCAGCCCCAGCATTTT. Its translation is CASSSGQLNQPQHF.

The chain employs TRBV19 and TRBJ2-3; D not certain. This CDR3 has 14 amino acids. V lost 2 bases to trimming and J lost 4 bases, with 10 bases between them. Germline-derived CDR1 and CDR2 are LNHDA and SQIVND (reference sequence). In DNA form, the CDR3 reads TGTGCCAGTAGTATATCAGTTTTGGCAGATACGCAGTATTTT. Its protein product is CASSISVLADTQYF.

This clone was recorded once. This chain uses TRBV5-6 with TRBJ2-3; a possible D gene is TRBD2 (6 bases). The CDR3 spans 14 residues. Germline CDR1 reads SGHDT; CDR2 reads YYEEEE. Trimming cost V 3 bases and J 2 bases, with 10 bases left between them. The CDR3 DNA reads as TGTGCCAGCAGCTATAGCGGCTACACAGATACGCAGTATTTT. Translated, it gives CASSYSGYTDTQYF.

The CDR3 protein is CASSLSGGQETQYF. The CDR3 DNA follows: TGTGCCAGCAGCCTCTCAGGGGGCCAAGAGACCCAGTACTTC. The V gene is TRBV7-9, the J gene TRBJ2-5; TRBD1 matches at 7 bases. V dropped 5 bases and J dropped 1; count of bases not matched to a gene: 4. CDR3 length: 14 residues. In germline, CDR1 is SEHNR, CDR2 FQNEAQ (reference sequence).

The chain carries TRBV5-1 and TRBJ2-7; D is possibly TRBD1 (5 bases). CDR1 and CDR2 (germline): SGHRS, YFSETQ. The ends were cut back, 1 base at V and 4 bases at J, with 9 bases in the middle. This CDR3 region has 13 residues. The CDR3 is CASSLLSGYEQYF. CDR3 coding DNA: TGCGCCAGCAGCTTGTTATCAGGGTACGAGCAGTACTTC.